The 30 T cell receptor beta chains below all came from one sample that was sequenced in a study of neurological immune-mediated disorders. From the 5' RACE reads, TCRdb called clonotypes with MiXCR, one entry per CDR3 protein. The table shows 30,000 or so distinct CDR3 sequences, with approximately 12% occurring only once. Time point described: technical triplicate 2. Sample: CD4+ T cells from blood. The receptors come from a female donor with HTLV-1-associated myelopathy (HAM/TSP).

V and J are TRBV24-1 and TRBJ2-1, with TRBD2 matching 11 bases. CDR1 and CDR2 (germline): KGHDR, SFDVKD. CDR3 length equals 15 residues. V lost 3 bases and J lost 5; bases outside the gene matches: 2. CDR3 bases: TGTGCCACCAGTGATGAGACTAGCGGGAACAATGAGCAGTTCTTC. Its translation is CATSDETSGNNEQFF.

This clonotype was seen repeatedly, ten times or more. This chain joins TRBV3-1 and TRBJ2-2; D unresolved. The germline V gene has CDR1 LGHDT and CDR2 YNNKEL (reference sequence). The V end lost 4 bases, the J end lost 1 base, and 10 bases lay between the germline ends. The CDR3 runs 15 residues. The CDR3, as DNA: TGTGCCAGCAGCCTCAACAGAATGAACACCGGGGAGCTGTTTTTT. Its translation is CASSLNRMNTGELFF.

This clonotype was detected many times. The V and J genes are TRBV7-2 and TRBJ1-2; no clear D gene. The CDR3 spans 14 residues. V lost 1 base and J lost 4, with 10 bases in between. Germline lookup yields CDR1 SGHTA and CDR2 FQGNSA. CDR3: CASSLVQSLYGYTF. The CDR3, as DNA: TGTGCCAGCAGCTTAGTACAAAGCCTCTATGGCTACACCTTC.

This clonotype occurred many times. The V gene is TRBV5-4, the J gene TRBJ2-7; D perhaps matches TRBD1 (6 bases). V lost 6 bases to trimming and J lost 5 bases, with 15 bases between them. The CDR3 totals 13 residues. Germline V lookup: CDR1 SGHNT, CDR2 YYREEE (reference sequence). The CDR3 DNA follows: TGTGCCAGCACCTCCAGGGGCCAAAACGAGCAGTACTTC. This sequence encodes CASTSRGQNEQYF.

This clonotype was detected many times. The genes are TRBV24-1 and TRBJ1-5, with a weak D call TRBD1 (5 bases). The CDR3 has 13 residues. V was cut by 2 bases and J by 11 bases, with 12 bases left in between. Germline V CDR1 and CDR2: KGHDR, SFDVKD. Here the CDR3 DNA reads TGTGCCACCAGTGATTCCGGGGCCGGGGCCCAGCATTTT. It codes for CATSDSGAGAQHF.

The chain couples TRBV6-1 to TRBJ1-1, with TRBD1 matching 8 bases. The CDR3 contains 12 residues. Germline V gene lookup returns CDR1 MNHNS and CDR2 SASEGT. Losses at the gene ends were 3 bases for V and 8 bases for J; bases not matched to a gene: 2. As DNA, the CDR3 is TGTGCCAGCAGTGAGAGGACAGGGGAAGCTTTCTTT. Amino acid sequence: CASSERTGEAFF.

This clonotype is medium-sized. The V gene is TRBV20-1, the J gene TRBJ2-1; 9 bases agree with TRBD2. J lost 0 bases, V lost 1 base, and 7 bases had no gene match. The CDR3 sequence is 17 residues long. From germline, CDR1 is DFQATT and CDR2 SNEGSKA (reference sequence). CDR3 bases: TGCAGTGCTAGAGTGGTGACTAGCGGAGGCTCCTACAATGAGCAGTTCTTC. Translating it yields CSARVVTSGGSYNEQFF.

This clonotype was recorded many times. This sequence joins TRBV20-1 and TRBJ2-3; 11 bases align to TRBD2. Per germline, CDR1 DFQATT and CDR2 SNEGSKA (reference sequence). The CDR3 spans 14 residues. J gave up 9 bases and V 6 bases, and 11 bases lay outside the gene matches. The CDR3 nucleotides read TGCAGTGCGAAGGAGACTAGCGGGATAAGCACGCAGTATTTT. This codes for CSAKETSGISTQYF.

Ten or more counts support this clonotype. The chain carries TRBV7-9 and TRBJ1-6; no definite D call. Germline CDR1 is SEHNR and CDR2 is FQNEAQ (reference sequence). V was trimmed by 1 base and J by 10 bases, leaving 11 bases between them. The CDR3 loop spans 14 amino acids. The CDR3 region is CASSLGLVGSPLHF. CDR3 DNA: TGTGCCAGCAGCTTAGGACTGGTCGGGTCACCCCTCCACTTT.

Worth noting for this clonotype: One junction end disagrees with the germline gene, perhaps due to a read error. The V and J genes are TRBV25-1 and TRBJ2-6; tentative D call: TRBD1 (5 bases). Germline V lookup: CDR1 MGHDK, CDR2 SYGVNS. This CDR3 has 14 amino acids. This CDR3 reads CASHDSSGANVPTF. The CDR3 DNA reads as TGTGCCAGCCATGACTCTTCTGGGGCCAACGTCCCGACTTTC.

This clonotype came up many times. The CDR3 DNA reads as TGTGCCAGCAGCTCGACAGGGAGTAACTATGGCTACACCTTC. Encoded protein: CASSSTGSNYGYTF. The V call is TRBV11-2, the J call TRBJ1-2, with 7 positions matching TRBD1. Germline V gene data show CDR1 as SGHAT and CDR2 as FQNNGV. This CDR3 spans 14 amino acids. With 4 bases clipped from V and 1 base from J, the junction kept 3 bases outside the gene matches.

By proportion, this clonotype is medium-sized. J is TRBJ2-1 and V is TRBV20-1; 13 bases match TRBD2. CDR1 is DFQATT, CDR2 SNEGSKA, per germline (reference sequence). After removal of 5 bases from V and 4 bases from J, the junction contained 11 bases not matched to a gene. The CDR3 spans 17 residues. In DNA, the CDR3 is TGCAGTGCTGGAACGGGACTAGCGGGATACAAATACAATGAGCAGTTCTTC. Residues: CSAGTGLAGYKYNEQFF.

This clonotype was seen ten or more times. The rearrangement joins TRBV1 to TRBJ2-1; the table's D call, TRBD2, has no DNA check behind it. TRBV1 is termed a pseudogene. The CDR3 loop spans 17 amino acids. The CDR3 here is CTSSQDQLAGDDNEQFF. CDR3 nucleotide sequence: TGCACCAGCAGCCAAGATCAATTAGCGGGAGACGACAATGAGCAGTTCTTC.

CDR3 sequence reads: CSFHRDRVGDEQFF. The CDR3 nucleotides read TGCAGTTTTCACCGGGACAGGGTGGGCGATGAGCAGTTCTTC. V usage is TRBV20-1 and J usage is TRBJ2-1; TRBD1 matches 9 bases. The CDR3 totals 14 residues. Trimming removed 8 bases from V and 8 bases from J; junction bases left unmatched: 13. Per germline, CDR1 DFQATT and CDR2 SNEGSKA (reference sequence).

This clonotype came up many times. The chain carries TRBV20-1 and TRBJ2-7; D remains unclear. Germline CDR1 DFQATT, CDR2 SNEGSKA (reference sequence). The CDR3 consists of 12 residues. Trimming removed 3 bases from V and 4 bases from J, with 10 bases in between. The CDR3 loop is CSARWATYEQYF. The CDR3 nucleotides read TGCAGTGCTAGGTGGGCGACTTACGAGCAGTACTTC.

The sample holds many counts of this clonotype. The chain has TRBV7-9 and TRBJ1-1, with D possibly matching TRBD1 (6 bases). V lost 5 bases to trimming and J lost 1 base, with 17 bases between them. The CDR3 is 16 amino acids. Germline V lookup: CDR1 SEHNR, CDR2 FQNEAQ (reference sequence). CDR3 residues: CASSEFLGTTNTEAFF. The CDR3 DNA reads TGTGCCAGCAGCGAGTTCCTCGGGACAACGAACACTGAAGCTTTCTTT.

The chain couples TRBV6-6 to TRBJ1-6; TRBD1 agrees at 10 bases. V dropped 9 bases and J dropped 5; count of bases not matched to a gene: 7. CDR1 is MNHNY, CDR2 SVGAGI, per germline (reference sequence). The CDR3 has 15 amino acids. In DNA, the CDR3 is TGTGCCAGTAGGACCGGACAGGGGGATAATTCACCCCTCCACTTT. It translates to CASRTGQGDNSPLHF.

This clonotype was observed many times. The chain combines TRBV10-2 with TRBJ1-1; D not certain. This CDR3 has 13 amino acids. The germline V and J ends were trimmed by 4 bases and 5 bases, with 11 bases remaining between them. Per the germline V gene, CDR1 is WSHSY and CDR2 is SAAADI. This chain's CDR3 is CASSANRGTEAFF. The CDR3 DNA sequence: TGCGCCAGCAGTGCGAATCGTGGAACTGAAGCTTTCTTT.

This clonotype was seen at least ten times. This sequence joins TRBV12-3 or TRBV12-4 and TRBJ2-4, with no clear D. V dropped 3 bases and J dropped 7 bases, with 13 bases sitting between them. There are 14 residues in the CDR3. The CDR3, as DNA: TGTGCCAGCAGTTTTTGGCAGACCGAGAACATTCAGTACTTC. It yields the protein CASSFWQTENIQYF.

The rearrangement uses TRBV2 and TRBJ2-3; tentatively, D is TRBD2 (5 bases). Germline lookup yields CDR1 SNHLY and CDR2 FYNNEI. The V end was cut by 7 bases, the J end by 3 bases, with 14 bases between. The CDR3 has 14 amino acids. The CDR3 sequence: CASNSGVSTDTQYF. The CDR3 DNA follows: TGTGCCAGCAATTCCGGGGTATCAACAGATACGCAGTATTTT. The entire variable domain, with the rest obtained from reference TRBV2 and TRBJ2-3, is as follows: EPEVTQTPSHQVTQMGQEVILRCVPISNHLYFYWYRQILGQKVEFLVSFYNNEISEKSEIFDDQFSVERPDGSNFTLKIRSTKLEDSAMYFCASNSGVSTDTQYFGPGTRLTVL.

The sample holds many counts of this clonotype. V and J are TRBV20-1 and TRBJ2-1; perhaps TRBD2 as D (6 bases). Germline-derived CDR1 and CDR2 are DFQATT and SNEGSKA (reference sequence). The CDR3 contains 13 residues. V gave up 3 bases and J gave up 9 bases, with 15 bases separating them. The chain's CDR3 is CSASLRTGGEQFF. CDR3 DNA sequence: TGCAGTGCTAGTCTCCGGACCGGGGGTGAGCAGTTCTTC.

This clonotype was seen at least ten times. The rearrangement links TRBV4-2 to TRBJ2-2; no firm D call. Germline lookup yields CDR1 LGHNA and CDR2 YNFKEQ. This CDR3 region has 16 residues. V was shortened by 1 base and J by 2 bases, with 11 bases between the two germline ends. CDR3 in amino acids: CASSQVPDLNTGELFF. DNA of the CDR3: TGTGCCAGCAGCCAAGTACCAGACCTCAACACCGGGGAGCTGTTTTTT.

This clonotype was seen many times. The J gene is TRBJ1-1, the V gene TRBV20-1, with D tentatively TRBD1 (5 bases). The CDR3 spans 16 residues. Deletions cut 4 bases from V and 1 base from J, with 19 bases between. Germline V gives CDR1 DFQATT, CDR2 SNEGSKA (reference sequence). Written as DNA, the CDR3 is TGCAGTGCTACGAGAGTGGGGGGGGGGACGAACACTGAAGCTTTCTTT. It is translated as CSATRVGGGTNTEAFF.

Regarding this clonotype: A read error is possible here, since a much larger clone lies one base away. The gene calls are TRBV7-3 and TRBJ2-3; unclear D gene. Trimming cost V 1 base and J 2 bases, with 4 bases left between them. This CDR3 has 13 amino acids. Looked up from germline, CDR1 is SGHTA and CDR2 is FQGTGA. CDR3 protein: CASSLINTDTQYF. The CDR3 DNA sequence: TGTGCCAGCAGCTTAATAAACACAGATACGCAGTATTTT.

This clonotype came up many times. The V gene is TRBV2, the J gene TRBJ2-1; TRBD1 might be the D (5 bases). Trimming left V 1 base short and J 0 bases short, with 7 bases between. The germline V gene encodes CDR1 SNHLY and CDR2 FYNNEI. The CDR3 extends over 15 amino acids. The CDR3 DNA reads TGTGCCAGCAGTGAAGGGGGCAGCTCCTACAATGAGCAGTTCTTC. Residues: CASSEGGSSYNEQFF.

This clonotype was counted at least ten times. The J gene is TRBJ2-5, the V gene TRBV20-1, with D tentatively TRBD1 (6 bases). Germline V lookup: CDR1 DFQATT, CDR2 SNEGSKA (reference sequence). Trimming cost V 8 bases and J 5 bases, with 21 bases left between them. The CDR3 runs to 14 residues. The CDR3 sequence is CSTKQGAILETQYF. CDR3 bases: TGCAGTACCAAACAGGGCGCGATATTGGAGACCCAGTACTTC.

In this sample, this clonotype turned up many times. V usage is TRBV25-1 and J usage is TRBJ2-7, with TRBD2 identical over 7 bases. The CDR3 length is 13 residues. Germline V CDR1 and CDR2: MGHDK, SYGVNS. Germline trimming cut 1 base from V and 7 bases from J; bases unmatched to any gene: 4. CDR3: CASSEWGGEEQYF. The CDR3 DNA follows: TGTGCCAGCAGTGAATGGGGGGGGGAGGAGCAGTACTTC.

This clonotype has at least ten counts. The chain combines TRBV27 with TRBJ2-2; D call uncertain. V was cut by 3 bases and J by 5 bases, with 10 bases left in between. Germline CDR1 is MNHEY and CDR2 is SMNVEV (reference sequence). CDR3 length: 14 amino acids. The CDR3 DNA reads TGTGCCAGCAGTTTGAGACCGCGGACCGGGGAGCTGTTTTTT. Translated: CASSLRPRTGELFF.

In its sample, this clonotype ranks as medium-sized (0.01 to 0.1%). The chain uses TRBV24-1 and TRBJ2-2; D is unresolved. CDR1 and CDR2 (germline): KGHDR, SFDVKD. V gave up 0 bases and J gave up 4 bases, with 8 bases separating them. The CDR3 has 15 residues. Here the CDR3 reads CATSDLSSPTGELFF. The CDR3, as DNA: TGTGCCACCAGTGATTTGTCTTCCCCCACCGGGGAGCTGTTTTTT.

This clonotype was recorded many times. The chain is built from TRBV20-1 and TRBJ2-7; TRBD2 matches 8 bases. From germline, CDR1 is DFQATT and CDR2 SNEGSKA (reference sequence). The CDR3 has 13 amino acids. With V trimmed by 3 bases and J by 3 bases, 4 bases remained unmatched. Here the CDR3 reads CSASGRAGYEQYF. CDR3 coding DNA: TGCAGTGCTAGCGGGAGGGCCGGCTACGAGCAGTACTTC.